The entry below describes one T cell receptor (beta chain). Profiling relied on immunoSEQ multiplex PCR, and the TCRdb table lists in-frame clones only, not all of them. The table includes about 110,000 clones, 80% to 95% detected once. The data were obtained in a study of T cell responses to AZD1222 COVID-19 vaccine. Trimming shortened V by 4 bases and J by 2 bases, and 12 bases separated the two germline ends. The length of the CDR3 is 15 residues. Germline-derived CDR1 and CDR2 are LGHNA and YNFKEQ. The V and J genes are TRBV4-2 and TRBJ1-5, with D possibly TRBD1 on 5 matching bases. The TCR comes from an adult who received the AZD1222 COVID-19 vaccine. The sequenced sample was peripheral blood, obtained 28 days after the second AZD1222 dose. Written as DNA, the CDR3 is TGTGCCAGCAGCCTAAATCAGGGAGGCAATCAGCCCCAGCATTTT. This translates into CASSLNQGGNQPQHF.